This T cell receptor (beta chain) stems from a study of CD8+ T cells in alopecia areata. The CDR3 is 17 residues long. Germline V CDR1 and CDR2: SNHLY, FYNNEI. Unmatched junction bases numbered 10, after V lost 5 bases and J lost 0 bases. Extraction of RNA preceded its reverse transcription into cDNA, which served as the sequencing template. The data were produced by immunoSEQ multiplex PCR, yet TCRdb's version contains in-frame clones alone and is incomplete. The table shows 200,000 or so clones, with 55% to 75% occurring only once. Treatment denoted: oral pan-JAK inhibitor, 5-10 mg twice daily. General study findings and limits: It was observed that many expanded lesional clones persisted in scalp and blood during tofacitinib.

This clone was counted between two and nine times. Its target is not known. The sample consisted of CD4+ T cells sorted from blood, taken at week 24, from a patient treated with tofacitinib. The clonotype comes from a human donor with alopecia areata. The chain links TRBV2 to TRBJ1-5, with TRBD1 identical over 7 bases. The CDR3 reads CASSRQGVTYSNQPQHF. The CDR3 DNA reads TGTGCCAGCAGTCGCCAGGGGGTAACCTATAGCAATCAGCCCCAGCATTTT.